Shown below are 28 T cell receptor beta chains from a single sample sequenced in a study of T cell repertoires in cytomegalovirus infection. TCRdb re-analysed the reads in MiXCR, keeping a single row per CDR3 protein. This sample carries more than 650,000 distinct CDR3 sequences, approximately 34% of them seen once, and the ten largest clones take 2.5% to 3.5%. The sample consisted of PBMCs. Every receptor here comes from a human donor in good health (CMV status not recorded). Some clones in this sample may be carry-over from other donors' samples.

The rearrangement joins TRBV7-8 to TRBJ1-2; 11 nucleotides agree with TRBD1. The CDR3 spans 14 residues. Looked up from germline, CDR1 is SGHVS and CDR2 is FQNEAQ. The trim removed 2 bases at V and 8 bases at J, leaving 4 bases unmatched. The CDR3 loop reads CASSLLRTGGGYTF. The CDR3 coding sequence is TGTGCCAGCAGCTTACTACGGACAGGGGGCGGCTACACCTTC. Variable domain in full (rest from reference TRBV7-8 and TRBJ1-2): GAGVSQSPRYKVAKRGQDVALRCDPISGHVSLFWYQQALGQGPEFLTYFQNEAQLDKSGLPSDRFFAERPEGSVSTLKIQRTQQEDSAVYLCASSLLRTGGGYTFGSGTRLTVV.

The V and J genes are TRBV12-3 or TRBV12-4 and TRBJ2-5, with D hard to call. The ends were cut back, 5 bases at V and 5 bases at J, with 12 bases in the middle. The CDR3 spans 13 residues. CDR3 residues: CASSGAVTETQYF. The CDR3 region has the DNA TGTGCCAGCAGTGGAGCAGTGACGGAGACCCAGTACTTC.

This clonotype has only a few counts. The gene calls are TRBV27 and TRBJ1-5; D unresolved. The germline gives CDR1 MNHEY, CDR2 SMNVEV (reference sequence). V was shortened by 7 bases and J by 0 bases, with 10 bases between the two germline ends. The CDR3 totals 14 residues. The CDR3 loop is CASKDEASNQPQHF. Here the CDR3 DNA reads TGTGCCAGCAAGGACGAGGCTAGCAATCAGCCCCAGCATTTT.

This clonotype was counted only a few times. J is TRBJ1-5 and V is TRBV4-2; 7 positions match TRBD1. The ends lost 2 bases at V and 4 bases at J; junction bases unmatched: 5. In germline, CDR1 is LGHNA, CDR2 YNFKEQ. The CDR3 is made up of 15 amino acids. For the CDR3, the DNA is TGTGCCAGCAGCCAAACCGGGACAGAAAATCAGCCCCAGCATTTT. This encodes CASSQTGTENQPQHF.

Only one count was recorded for this clonotype. This sequence may be a read error, since a much larger clone differs from it by one base. The CDR3 spells CASRSHTDTQYF. Here the CDR3 DNA reads TGTGCCAGCCGCTCCCACACAGATACGCAGTATTTT. This sequence joins TRBV7-8 and TRBJ2-3; D is ambiguous. V lost 8 bases to trimming and J lost 2 bases, with 8 bases between them. The length of the CDR3 is 12 residues. In germline, CDR1 is SGHVS, CDR2 FQNEAQ.

The chain links TRBV19 to TRBJ1-5, with D uncertain. The CDR3 is made up of 15 amino acids. The germline V and J ends were trimmed by 7 bases and 3 bases, with 16 bases remaining between them. CDR1 LNHDA and CDR2 SQIVND come from the germline V gene (reference sequence). In nucleotides, the CDR3 is TGTGCCAGTATTGGCTTTCGGGGTTCCAATCAGCCCCAGCATTTT. This sequence encodes CASIGFRGSNQPQHF.

This clonotype was detected many times. The V call is TRBV7-8, the J call TRBJ1-1; 7 bases align to TRBD1. The CDR3 runs 13 residues. The germline V gene encodes CDR1 SGHVS and CDR2 FQNEAQ. V trimming: 1 base; J trimming: 6 bases; junction bases outside the gene matches: 2. CDR3 nucleotides: TGTGCCAGCAGCTTAGACCAGGGGGCTGAAGCTTTCTTT. It codes for CASSLDQGAEAFF.

This clonotype appeared once. The rearrangement uses TRBV28 and TRBJ2-7, with 9 bases identical to TRBD2. The V gene end was trimmed by 3 bases and the J gene end by 6 bases; junction bases not matched to a gene: 12. The CDR3 sequence is 16 residues long. Germline CDR1 and CDR2: MDHEN and SYDVKM. The CDR3 region is CASSFHGVAGVREQYF. CDR3 sequence (DNA): TGTGCCAGCAGTTTCCATGGGGTAGCGGGAGTCCGCGAGCAGTACTTC.

This chain joins TRBV6-2 or TRBV6-3 and TRBJ2-1; weak D call: TRBD1 (6 bases). CDR3 length equals 18 residues. V was shortened by 2 bases and J by 0 bases, with 17 bases between the two germline ends. The germline CDR1 and CDR2 sequences are MNHEY and SVGEGT. The CDR3 here is CASSYAPGRGSSYNEQFF. The CDR3, as DNA: TGTGCCAGCAGTTACGCCCCGGGAAGGGGGAGCTCCTACAATGAGCAGTTCTTC.

The rearrangement links TRBV19 to TRBJ2-1; 12 bases line up with TRBD2. This CDR3 is built from 17 residues. The V and J ends lost 3 bases and 8 bases, in that order; junction bases with no gene match: 11. In germline, CDR1 is LNHDA, CDR2 SQIVND (reference sequence). The CDR3 sequence is CASSILAGGGIHDEQFF. CDR3 coding DNA: TGTGCCAGTAGTATCCTAGCGGGAGGGGGGATCCATGATGAGCAGTTCTTC.

The gene calls are TRBV20-1 and TRBJ2-5; 11 bases fit TRBD1. The CDR3 consists of 15 residues. V gave up 2 bases and J gave up 5 bases; unmatched junction bases: 7. Germline V gene sequence: CDR1 DFQATT, CDR2 SNEGSKA (reference sequence). The CDR3 sequence is CSARLGTGGWETQYF. For the CDR3, the DNA is TGCAGTGCTAGATTAGGGACAGGGGGATGGGAGACCCAGTACTTC.

For the CDR3, the DNA is TGTGCCAGCAGCTTGAGTTCCATACGCACAGATACGCAGTATTTT. Encoded protein: CASSLSSIRTDTQYF. The V gene is TRBV11-2, the J gene TRBJ2-3, with D hard to call. This CDR3 is 15 amino acids long. CDR1 is SGHAT, CDR2 FQNNGV, per germline. Trimming removed 3 bases at V and 1 base at J, with 11 bases between.

For the CDR3, the DNA is TGTGCCAGCAGTTTATGGGGATCCGGCTATGGCTACACCTTC. This sequence encodes CASSLWGSGYGYTF. J is TRBJ1-2 and V is TRBV28; D is unclear. Germline V gene sequence: CDR1 MDHEN, CDR2 SYDVKM. The CDR3 totals 14 residues. Deletions cut 0 bases from V and 4 bases from J, with 9 bases between.

This clonotype was seen repeatedly, ten times or more. The genes are TRBV7-2 and TRBJ2-1, with 7 bases aligning to TRBD2. The CDR3 contains 17 residues. V was pared by 2 bases and J by 0 bases, with 7 bases of the junction left unmatched. The germline V gene has CDR1 SGHTA and CDR2 FQGNSA. The CDR3 DNA reads as TGTGCCAGCAGCTTACCCGGACTAGTAAGCTCCTACAATGAGCAGTTCTTC. It encodes CASSLPGLVSSYNEQFF. Complete variable domain (other parts from reference TRBV7-2 and TRBJ2-1): GAGVSQSPSNKVTEKGKDVELRCDPISGHTALYWYRQSLGQGLEFLIYFQGNSAPDKSGLPSDRFSAERTGGSVSTLTIQRTQQEDSAVYLCASSLPGLVSSYNEQFFGPGTRLTVL.

The V call is TRBV5-1, the J call TRBJ2-7, with TRBD2 matching 9 bases. This CDR3 has 17 residues. Trimming at V came to 2 bases and at J to 0 bases, leaving 9 bases not matched to a gene. Germline V gene sequence: CDR1 SGHRS, CDR2 YFSETQ. The CDR3 sequence is CASSFPRSGGSSYEQYF. The CDR3 DNA is TGCGCCAGCAGCTTCCCTCGTAGCGGGGGTTCCTCCTACGAGCAGTACTTC.

The chain has TRBV6-6 and TRBJ1-4; 7 positions agree with TRBD1. Germline trimming cut 6 bases from V and 5 bases from J; bases unmatched to any gene: 6. The CDR3 loop spans 14 amino acids. Germline CDR1 MNHNY, CDR2 SVGAGI (reference sequence). CDR3 sequence reads: CASRVGDRNEKLFF. In DNA form, the CDR3 reads TGTGCCAGCAGAGTCGGGGACAGAAATGAAAAACTGTTTTTT.

Only a few counts were recorded for this clonotype. The gene calls are TRBV7-8 and TRBJ2-5, with 8 bases identical to TRBD1. The CDR3 loop spans 14 amino acids. V lost 4 bases to trimming and J lost 0 bases; unmatched junction nucleotides: 1. The V gene's germline CDR1 is SGHVS and CDR2 FQNEAQ. CDR3 DNA sequence: TGTGCCAGCAGCTCGGACAGGGACCAAGAGACCCAGTACTTC. Translated, it gives CASSSDRDQETQYF.

As to this clonotype: Sequence at one end of the junction differs from germline and may be a read error. The V gene is TRBV29-1, the J gene TRBJ2-1; TRBD2 matches 7 bases. The CDR3 consists of 14 residues. Germline V CDR1 and CDR2: SQVTM, ANQGSEA. CDR3 residues: CSVVAGVAYNEKFF. The CDR3, as DNA: TGCAGCGTTGTGGCGGGAGTGGCGTACAATGAGAAGTTCTTC.

V is TRBV20-1 and J is TRBJ1-6, with D possibly TRBD1 on 6 matching bases. V was cut by 2 bases and J by 7 bases, with 15 bases left in between. There are 15 residues in the CDR3. Germline CDR1 and CDR2: DFQATT and SNEGSKA (reference sequence). CDR3 nucleotides: TGCAGTGCTAGAATGGGCGGACAGTACAATTCACCCCTCCACTTT. Translated, it gives CSARMGGQYNSPLHF.

V gene TRBV10-3 combines with J gene TRBJ2-1; 9 nucleotides agree with TRBD2. Trimming removed 4 bases from V and 10 bases from J; junction bases left unmatched: 11. The CDR3 runs to 15 residues. CDR1 and CDR2 (germline): ENHRY, SYGVKD. The CDR3 nucleotides read TGTGCCATCAGTGGGGGCGGGACTAGCTCCCAGGAGCAGTTCTTC. Amino acids: CAISGGGTSSQEQFF.

This clonotype has more than one count but fewer than ten. The chain has TRBV6-6 and TRBJ2-7; 7 positions match TRBD1. CDR1 and CDR2 (germline): MNHNY, SVGAGI (reference sequence). V trimming: 4 bases; J trimming: 2 bases; junction bases outside the gene matches: 8. The CDR3 loop spans 15 amino acids. The DNA of the CDR3 is TGTGCCAGCAGTTTGGACAGGAGCATCCCCTACGAGCAGTACTTC. Its protein product is CASSLDRSIPYEQYF.

This rearrangement joins TRBV12-3 or TRBV12-4 to TRBJ2-6; D may match TRBD1 or TRBD2 (5 bases each). Between the trimmed V and J ends, which lost 7 bases and 0 bases, there was a span of 19 bases. CDR3 size: 18 residues. The CDR3 bases are TGTGCCAGCACCCGGACCGGGACGGGCGGCTCTGGGGCCAACGTCCTGACTTTC. Amino acid sequence: CASTRTGTGGSGANVLTF.

The chain combines TRBV15 with TRBJ1-2, with TRBD1 matching 9 bases. This CDR3 has 16 amino acids. Trimming cost V 3 bases and J 4 bases; bases outside gene matches: 9. Germline lookup yields CDR1 LNHNV and CDR2 YYDKDF (reference sequence). The CDR3 here is CATSSGTGREVYGYTF. The CDR3 DNA reads as TGTGCCACCAGCAGCGGGACAGGGAGGGAGGTCTATGGCTACACCTTC.

The rearrangement joins TRBV20-1 to TRBJ2-5, with 12 nucleotides matching TRBD2. Trimming cost V 5 bases and J 5 bases; bases outside gene matches: 12. Germline V gene lookup returns CDR1 DFQATT and CDR2 SNEGSKA (reference sequence). The CDR3 runs to 16 residues. CDR3 coding DNA: TGCAGTGCTGAGCGGCTAGCGGGAGGGCCAACGGAGACCCAGTACTTC. Its translation: CSAERLAGGPTETQYF.

This rearrangement joins TRBV25-1 to TRBJ1-1; 7 positions match TRBD1. CDR1 is MGHDK and CDR2 is SYGVNS in the germline V gene. With V trimmed by 9 bases and J by 6 bases, 10 bases remained unmatched. The CDR3 has 13 residues. CDR3 region: CASTRQGPPEAFF. The CDR3 DNA follows: TGTGCCAGTACCCGACAGGGCCCCCCTGAAGCTTTCTTT.

The V gene is TRBV29-1, the J gene TRBJ1-2; no reliable D call. V gave up 7 bases and J gave up 8 bases, with 8 bases separating them. Germline V gene sequence: CDR1 SQVTM, CDR2 ANQGSEA. The CDR3 extends over 9 amino acids. CDR3 in amino acids: CSGVKGYTF. The CDR3 coding sequence is TGCAGCGGGGTTAAGGGCTACACCTTC.

This chain uses TRBV4-1 with TRBJ2-7; D possibly corresponds to TRBD1 (5 bases). Trimming pared 0 bases from V and 0 bases from J, leaving 12 bases between. CDR1 and CDR2 (germline): MGHRA, YSYEKL. The CDR3 contains 16 residues. The CDR3 reads CASSQDSRAHSYEQYF. CDR3 nucleotide sequence: TGCGCCAGCAGCCAAGATTCCAGGGCCCACTCCTACGAGCAGTACTTC.

This clonotype was picked up one time. The chain joins TRBV10-3 to TRBJ1-3; D call uncertain. Germline CDR1 is ENHRY and CDR2 is SYGVKD. V lost 6 bases to trimming and J lost 0 bases, with 6 bases between them. This CDR3 region has 13 residues. CDR3 DNA sequence: TGTGCCATCAGCCCCCTCTCTGGAAACACCATATATTTT. This codes for CAISPLSGNTIYF.